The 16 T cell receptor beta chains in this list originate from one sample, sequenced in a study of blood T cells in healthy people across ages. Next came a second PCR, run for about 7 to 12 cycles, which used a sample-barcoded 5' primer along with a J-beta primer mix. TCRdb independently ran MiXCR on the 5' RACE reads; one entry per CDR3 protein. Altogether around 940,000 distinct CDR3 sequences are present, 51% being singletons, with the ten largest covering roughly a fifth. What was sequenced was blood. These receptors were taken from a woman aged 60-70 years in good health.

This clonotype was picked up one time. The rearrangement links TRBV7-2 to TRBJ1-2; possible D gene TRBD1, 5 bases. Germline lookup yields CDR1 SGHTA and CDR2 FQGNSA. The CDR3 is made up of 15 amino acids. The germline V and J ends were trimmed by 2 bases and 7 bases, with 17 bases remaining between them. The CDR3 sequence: CASSLTPGVGGGYTF. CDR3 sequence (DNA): TGTGCCAGCAGCTTAACTCCGGGGGTGGGTGGTGGCTACACCTTC.

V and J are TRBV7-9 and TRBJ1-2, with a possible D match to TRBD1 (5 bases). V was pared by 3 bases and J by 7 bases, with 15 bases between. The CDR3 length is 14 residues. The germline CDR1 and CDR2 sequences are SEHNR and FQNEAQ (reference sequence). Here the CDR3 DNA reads TGTGCCAGCAGCTTGGCAACAGGTTCCCCTGGCTACACCTTC. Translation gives CASSLATGSPGYTF.

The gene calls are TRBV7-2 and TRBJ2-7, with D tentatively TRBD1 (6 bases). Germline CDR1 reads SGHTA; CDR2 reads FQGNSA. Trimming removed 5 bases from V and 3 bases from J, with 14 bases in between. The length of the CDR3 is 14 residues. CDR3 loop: CASSPMGASYEQYF. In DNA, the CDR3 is TGTGCCAGCAGCCCCATGGGGGCAAGCTACGAGCAGTACTTC.

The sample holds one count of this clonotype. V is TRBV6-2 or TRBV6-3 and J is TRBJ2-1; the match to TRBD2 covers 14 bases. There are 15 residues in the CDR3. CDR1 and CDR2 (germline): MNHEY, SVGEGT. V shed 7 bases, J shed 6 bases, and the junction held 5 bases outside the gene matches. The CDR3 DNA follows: TGTGCCAGCACCCGACTAGCGGGAGGGTCCAATGAGCAGTTCTTC. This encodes CASTRLAGGSNEQFF.

The CDR3 DNA is TGCAGTGCTAGGCCGGTTGGCAGATTACGTTACGAGCAGTACTTC. This codes for CSARPVGRLRYEQYF. V and J are TRBV20-1 and TRBJ2-4, with D unclear. The last part of the DNA fits TRBJ2-7 better; the J call may be wrong. This CDR3 contains 15 residues. Germline V gives CDR1 DFQATT, CDR2 SNEGSKA (reference sequence).

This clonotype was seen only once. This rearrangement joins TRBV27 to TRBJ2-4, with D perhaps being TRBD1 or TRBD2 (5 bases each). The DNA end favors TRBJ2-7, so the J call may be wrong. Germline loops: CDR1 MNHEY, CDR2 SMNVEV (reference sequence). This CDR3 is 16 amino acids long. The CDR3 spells CASSLSRTIEGYEQYF. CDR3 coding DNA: TGTGCCAGCAGTTTATCCCGGACAATAGAGGGTTACGAGCAGTACTTC.

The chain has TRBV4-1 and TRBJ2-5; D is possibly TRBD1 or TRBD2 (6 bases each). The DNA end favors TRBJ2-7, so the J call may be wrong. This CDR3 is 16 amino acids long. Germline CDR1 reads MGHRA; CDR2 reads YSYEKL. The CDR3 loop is CASSLGGGPPEHEQYF. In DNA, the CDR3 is TGCGCCAGCAGCCTTGGTGGGGGGCCTCCTGAACACGAGCAGTACTTC.

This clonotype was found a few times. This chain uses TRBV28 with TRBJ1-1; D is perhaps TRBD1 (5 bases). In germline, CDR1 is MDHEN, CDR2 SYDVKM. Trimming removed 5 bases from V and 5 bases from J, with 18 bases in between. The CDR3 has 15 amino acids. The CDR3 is CASSARRGWRTEAFF. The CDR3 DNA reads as TGTGCCAGCAGTGCCCGTCGGGGCTGGAGAACTGAAGCTTTCTTT.

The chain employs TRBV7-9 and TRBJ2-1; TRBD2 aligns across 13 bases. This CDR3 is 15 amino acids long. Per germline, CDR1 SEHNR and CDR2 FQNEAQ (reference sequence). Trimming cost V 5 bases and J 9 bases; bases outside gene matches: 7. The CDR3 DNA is TGTGCCAGCAGCGACGGACTAGCGGGAGCCGGTGAGCAGTTCTTC. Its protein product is CASSDGLAGAGEQFF.

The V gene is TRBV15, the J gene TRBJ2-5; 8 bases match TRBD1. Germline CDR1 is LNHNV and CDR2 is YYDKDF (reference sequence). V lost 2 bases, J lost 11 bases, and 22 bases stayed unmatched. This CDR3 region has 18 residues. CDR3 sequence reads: CATSRIYALDREYNEQYF. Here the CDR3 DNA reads TGTGCCACCAGCAGAATATACGCCCTGGACAGGGAATACAATGAGCAGTACTTC.

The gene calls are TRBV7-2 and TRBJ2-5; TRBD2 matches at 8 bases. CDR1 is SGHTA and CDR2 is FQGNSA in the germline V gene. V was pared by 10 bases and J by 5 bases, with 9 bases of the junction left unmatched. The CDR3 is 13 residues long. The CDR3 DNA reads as TGTGCCACCTCTAGCGGGCCCCTGGAGACCCAGTACTTC. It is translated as CATSSGPLETQYF.

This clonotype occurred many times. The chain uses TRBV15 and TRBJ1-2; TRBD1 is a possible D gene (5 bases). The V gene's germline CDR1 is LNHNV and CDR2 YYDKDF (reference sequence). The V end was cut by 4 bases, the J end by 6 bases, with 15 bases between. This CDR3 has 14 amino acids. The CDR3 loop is CATSMAGRTHGYTF. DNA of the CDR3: TGTGCCACCAGCATGGCGGGGCGTACCCATGGCTACACCTTC.

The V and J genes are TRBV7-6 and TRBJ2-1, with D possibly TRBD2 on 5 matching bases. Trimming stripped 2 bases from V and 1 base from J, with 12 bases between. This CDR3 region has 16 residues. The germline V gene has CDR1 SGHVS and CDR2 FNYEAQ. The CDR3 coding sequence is TGTGCCAGCAGCTTACCGCCAGCGGTTTCCTACAATGAGCAGTTCTTC. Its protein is CASSLPPAVSYNEQFF.

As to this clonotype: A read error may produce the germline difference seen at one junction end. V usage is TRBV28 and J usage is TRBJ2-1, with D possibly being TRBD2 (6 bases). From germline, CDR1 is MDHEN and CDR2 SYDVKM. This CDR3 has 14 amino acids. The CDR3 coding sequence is TGTGCCAGCAGCGCGGGGAAATCCTTCAATGAGCAGTTCTTC. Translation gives CASSAGKSFNEQFF.

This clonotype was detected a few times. This CDR3 reads CASSQDDGPISYEQYF. The CDR3 DNA sequence: TGCGCCAGCAGCCAAGACGACGGGCCGATCTCCTACGAGCAGTACTTC. V and J are TRBV4-1 and TRBJ2-7; D uncertain. This CDR3 is 16 amino acids long. V was cut by 0 bases and J by 0 bases, with 12 bases left in between. Germline V gene lookup returns CDR1 MGHRA and CDR2 YSYEKL.

CDR3 amino acids: CSARKPLRGVGYEQYF. The CDR3 DNA reads as TGCAGTGCTAGAAAGCCCCTGAGGGGAGTGGGCTACGAGCAGTACTTC. The gene calls are TRBV20-1 and TRBJ2-7; D assignment may be TRBD1 or TRBD2 (5 bases each). Trimming left V 2 bases short and J 3 bases short, with 20 bases between. In germline, CDR1 is DFQATT, CDR2 SNEGSKA (reference sequence). The CDR3 has 16 residues.